This TCR beta chain was sequenced for a study of cytomegalovirus exposure and HLA in healthy donors. Notes on the study in general: In an earlier analysis, about 87% or about 30%: the productive usage of most TCR beta V segments.

Per the germline V gene, CDR1 is MDHEN and CDR2 is SYDVKM. The V gene lost 6 bases and the J gene lost 1 base, with 15 bases spanning the gap. The CDR3 covers 16 residues. Details on this clone: Its matching antigen is unknown.

The PCR used 60 Vbeta and 13 Jbeta primers. The assay was immunoSEQ multiplex PCR, and TCRdb's table has in-frame clones only and misses some. Seen here are roughly 170,000 clones, 65% to 90% observed once, and the top ten hold 1.2%. The sample comprised PBMCs. This chain links TRBV28 with TRBJ2-2; possibly TRBD2 for D (6 bases). This receptor was identified in a girl aged 2-15 years in good health and CMV-seropositive. CDR3 amino acids: CASRPTGTLNTGELFF. The DNA of the CDR3 is TGTGCCAGCAGACCAACCGGGACTCTGAACACCGGGGAGCTGTTTTTT. Variable domain in full (rest from reference TRBV28 and TRBJ2-2): DVKVTQSSRYLVKRTGEKVFLECVQDMDHENMFWYRQDPGLGLRLIYFSYDVKMKEKGDIPEGYSVSREKKERFSLILESASTNQTSMYLCASRPTGTLNTGELFFGEGSRLTVL.